This T cell receptor beta chain was identified during a study of T cell repertoires in cytomegalovirus infection. Study-level information: A matching HLA type, together with CMV infection, was signaled by public TCR beta signatures. Study results and limitations: The ex vivo response showed dominance by HLA-C-restricted CMV-specific TCR beta clonotypes. Carriers of CMV plus the relevant HLA were identified by cumulative public TCR beta family frequency.

The V end lost 4 bases, the J end lost 0 bases, and 16 bases lay between the germline ends. Per germline, CDR1 MGHRA and CDR2 YSYEKL. The CDR3 totals 18 residues. In this sample, this clonotype turned up a few times. Antigen unknown. TCRdb re-called the reads with MiXCR, one entry per CDR3 protein. The data show roughly 340,000 distinct CDR3 sequences, with almost 30% seen just once and 20% held by the top ten. The receptor comes from a human donor in good health (CMV status not recorded). Some clones in this sample may be carry-over from other donors' samples. The sequenced sample was cultured PBMCs, obtained from culture after CMV antigen stimulation. The rearrangement uses TRBV4-1 and TRBJ1-6; no definite D call. The CDR3 DNA is TGCGCCAGCAGCCTCACCTGGCCCGCCAGCTCCTATAATTCACCCCTCCACTTT. It encodes CASSLTWPASSYNSPLHF.